One sample yielded the 17 T cell receptor beta chains listed below, sequenced in a study of regulatory T cells in long-lasting Graves disease. Libraries of TCR beta came from iRepertoire HTBI primers plus Arm-PCR of CDR3 regions. TCRdb itself ran the multiplex PCR reads through MiXCR, one entry per CDR3 protein. The data contain 350,000 to 450,000 distinct CDR3 sequences, about 15% of them singletons. Time point in this sample: newly diagnosed GD, antithyroid drugs for less than 3 months. Preparation of the TCR library used RNA extracted from PBMCs. The same specimen was also included in a second study, on T cells in Graves' hyperthyroidism and ophthalmopathy.

The sequencing here drew on peripheral blood mononuclear cells (PBMCs), taken at new diagnosis, from a patient treated with antithyroid drugs. These receptors were obtained from a woman in her forties with Graves disease.

This clonotype was seen at least ten times. The CDR3, as DNA: TGTGCCATCAGTGTGGACGGGAGGATATCCTACAATGAGCAGTTCTTC. This sequence encodes CAISVDGRISYNEQFF. The chain is built from TRBV10-3 and TRBJ2-1; 7 bases fit TRBD2. CDR1 and CDR2 from the germline V gene are ENHRY and SYGVKD. The CDR3 length is 16 residues. The V segment lost 4 bases and the J segment 1 base; nucleotides outside the gene matches: 7.

This clonotype was seen many times. This chain links TRBV2 with TRBJ2-6; TRBD1 matches 7 bases. Germline V gene lookup returns CDR1 SNHLY and CDR2 FYNNEI. The CDR3 contains 15 residues. V shed 5 bases and J 3 bases; nucleotides not matched to a gene: 4. The CDR3 region is CASSTTGVGANVLTF. CDR3 nucleotides: TGTGCCAGCAGTACTACAGGGGTTGGGGCCAACGTCCTGACTTTC.

This clonotype has at least ten counts. V is TRBV6-1 and J is TRBJ2-2; no clear D gene. The CDR3 is made up of 14 amino acids. V lost 6 bases to trimming and J lost 4 bases, with 12 bases between them. The germline gives CDR1 MNHNS, CDR2 SASEGT. The CDR3 here is CASRVPGSTGELFF. In DNA form, the CDR3 reads TGTGCCAGCAGGGTTCCAGGTTCCACCGGGGAGCTGTTTTTT.

The rearrangement uses TRBV29-1 and TRBJ2-1; 8 nucleotides match TRBD2. After removal of 8 bases from V and 9 bases from J, the junction contained 9 bases not matched to a gene. CDR1 SQVTM and CDR2 ANQGSEA come from the germline V gene. CDR3 length equals 12 residues. In DNA form, the CDR3 reads TGCAGCTTCGGACTAGCCAGGGGTGAGCAGTTCTTC. This translates into CSFGLARGEQFF.

This clonotype has a count of ten or more. The J gene is TRBJ1-1, the V gene TRBV30; D uncertain. Germline V lookup: CDR1 GTSNPN, CDR2 SVGIG (reference sequence). V was clipped by 0 bases and J by 0 bases, with 5 bases between them. The CDR3 runs 13 residues. The CDR3 nucleotides are TGTGCCTGGAGTGTGAGCATGAACACTGAAGCTTTCTTT. As protein: CAWSVSMNTEAFF.

This clonotype was counted ten times or more. The V and J genes are TRBV11-2 and TRBJ2-7, with D perhaps given as TRBD1 or TRBD2 (5 bases each). In germline, CDR1 is SGHAT, CDR2 FQNNGV. This CDR3 has 14 amino acids. The V and J ends lost 4 bases and 2 bases respectively, with 12 bases between them. CDR3 sequence (DNA): TGTGCCAGCAGCTCAGCTCGGGGACCCTACGAGCAGTACTTC. This codes for CASSSARGPYEQYF. Full variable domain (rest looked up from reference TRBV11-2 and TRBJ2-7): EAGVAQSPRYKIIEKRQSVAFWCNPISGHATLYWYQQILGQGPKLLIQFQNNGVVDDSQLPKDRFSAERLKGVDSTLKIQPAKLEDSAVYLCASSSARGPYEQYFGPGTRLTVT.

This clonotype was detected many times. The chain recombines TRBV18 with TRBJ1-4, with D uncertain. The CDR3 is made up of 14 amino acids. Germline CDR1 and CDR2: KGHSH and LQKENI. V lost 3 bases to trimming and J lost 8 bases, with 13 bases between them. This CDR3 is CASSPEVLLEKLFF. CDR3 coding DNA: TGTGCCAGCTCACCCGAGGTGCTCTTGGAAAAACTGTTTTTT.

This clonotype was counted ten times or more. This chain links TRBV28 with TRBJ1-2; TRBD1 matches 9 bases. Germline trimming cut 5 bases from V and 4 bases from J; bases unmatched to any gene: 2. Germline V gives CDR1 MDHEN, CDR2 SYDVKM. The CDR3 length is 13 residues. CDR3 sequence: CASSGGQGYGYTF. DNA of the CDR3: TGTGCCAGCAGTGGGGGACAGGGCTATGGCTACACCTTC.

This clonotype occurred many times. The V call is TRBV5-6, the J call TRBJ1-2, with TRBD1 identical over 7 bases. After removal of 0 bases from V and 1 base from J, the junction contained 6 bases not matched to a gene. CDR3 size: 16 residues. Germline lookup yields CDR1 SGHDT and CDR2 YYEEEE. The CDR3 here is CASSLAGQTYNYGYTF. For the CDR3, the DNA is TGTGCCAGCAGCTTGGCGGGACAGACATATAACTATGGCTACACCTTC.

This clonotype was detected ten times or more. This chain connects TRBV7-8 to TRBJ2-5; 9 positions match TRBD2. V trimming: 5 bases; J trimming: 5 bases; junction bases outside the gene matches: 15. The CDR3 is 17 amino acids. In germline, CDR1 is SGHVS, CDR2 FQNEAQ. The CDR3 DNA reads as TGTGCCAGCAGCCCATACGTTCCGGGACTAGCTGGGGAGACCCAGTACTTC. Translated, it gives CASSPYVPGLAGETQYF.

This clonotype was seen repeatedly, ten times or more. The V and J genes are TRBV12-3 or TRBV12-4 and TRBJ2-6, with D perhaps matching TRBD2 (5 bases). The CDR3 sequence is 14 residues long. V lost 6 bases, J lost 2 bases, and 8 bases lay in between. CDR3 sequence reads: CASRRGPGANVLTF. The CDR3 DNA follows: TGTGCCAGCAGACGGGGTCCTGGGGCCAACGTCCTGACTTTC.

There are many counts of this clonotype. The rearrangement uses TRBV9 and TRBJ1-3; no clear D gene. The CDR3 extends over 15 amino acids. Trimming took off 3 bases at V and 0 bases at J, with 10 bases between the two ends. Germline V CDR1 and CDR2: SGDLS, YYNGEE. The CDR3 here is CASSAEGSSGNTIYF. CDR3 nucleotide sequence: TGTGCCAGCAGCGCCGAGGGAAGCTCTGGAAACACCATATATTTT.

This clonotype was seen ten or more times. The chain combines TRBV13 with TRBJ2-7, with 10 positions matching TRBD2. Germline V lookup: CDR1 PRHDT, CDR2 FYEKMQ (reference sequence). V shed 4 bases and J 4 bases; nucleotides not matched to a gene: 7. The CDR3 has 15 amino acids. The CDR3 DNA is TGTGCCAGCAGCTCTAGCGGGAGAGCCGCTTACGAGCAGTACTTC. This gives the protein CASSSSGRAAYEQYF.

The gene calls are TRBV20-1 and TRBJ1-5; TRBD1 agrees at 7 bases. Germline values: CDR1 DFQATT, CDR2 SNEGSKA (reference sequence). Unmatched junction bases numbered 12, after V lost 5 bases and J lost 2 bases. The CDR3 extends over 16 amino acids. CDR3 sequence: CSAAQDRTGGNQPQHF. The CDR3, as DNA: TGCAGTGCTGCACAGGACAGGACGGGAGGCAATCAGCCCCAGCATTTT.

CDR3 coding DNA: TGTGCCAGCAGCCAAGATATTAGTACTAGCGGGAGGTCCCTGGGCTCCTACGAGCAGTACTTC. Its protein product is CASSQDISTSGRSLGSYEQYF. This rearrangement joins TRBV4-2 to TRBJ2-7, with 12 bases lining up with TRBD2. The V segment lost 0 bases and the J segment 0 bases; nucleotides outside the gene matches: 15. The germline V gene has CDR1 LGHNA and CDR2 YNFKEQ. The CDR3 is 21 amino acids.

The chain recombines TRBV9 with TRBJ1-1; D unresolved. V lost 4 bases to trimming and J lost 0 bases, with 13 bases between them. Germline CDR1 is SGDLS and CDR2 is YYNGEE. This CDR3 is built from 15 residues. CDR3 bases: TGTGCCAGCAGCTTATTCGACGGCGTGAACACTGAAGCTTTCTTT. As protein: CASSLFDGVNTEAFF.

This clonotype was observed at least ten times. The junction departs from germline at one end; a sequencing error may be responsible. For the CDR3, the DNA is TGTGCCAGCAGTCTATCGACTAGCGGGAGCTACGAGCAGTACTTC. Its translation: CASSLSTSGSYEQYF. The chain uses TRBV27 and TRBJ2-7, with 12 bases aligning to TRBD2. Germline V gene sequence: CDR1 MNHEY, CDR2 SMNVEV (reference sequence). The CDR3 totals 15 residues.